This TCR beta chain was captured in a study of cytotoxic CD8 clonotypes in ibrutinib-treated CLL. Findings of the study overall: Sustained-remission and progressing patients diverged in sampling times. Baseline clonality was higher than in age-matched healthy donors and moved in step with circulating CD8+ T-cell counts.

Germline lookup yields CDR1 SGHVS and CDR2 FQNEAQ. CDR3 size: 11 residues. Trimming took off 8 bases at V and 2 bases at J, with 7 bases between the two ends. The repertoire was sequenced with immunoSEQ multiplex PCR; TCRdb's copy has only in-frame clones and lacks some. Here the sample spans tens of thousands of clones, roughly 65% being singletons. This clone was observed a single time. The antigen remains unidentified. Sample: PBMCs, taken after 24 months of ibrutinib treatment. The chain couples TRBV7-8 to TRBJ2-7; D not certain. This sequence was found in a human donor with chronic lymphocytic leukemia. DNA for the CDR3: TGTGCCAGCGCTCGGGCCTACGAGCAGTACTTC. This codes for CASARAYEQYF.